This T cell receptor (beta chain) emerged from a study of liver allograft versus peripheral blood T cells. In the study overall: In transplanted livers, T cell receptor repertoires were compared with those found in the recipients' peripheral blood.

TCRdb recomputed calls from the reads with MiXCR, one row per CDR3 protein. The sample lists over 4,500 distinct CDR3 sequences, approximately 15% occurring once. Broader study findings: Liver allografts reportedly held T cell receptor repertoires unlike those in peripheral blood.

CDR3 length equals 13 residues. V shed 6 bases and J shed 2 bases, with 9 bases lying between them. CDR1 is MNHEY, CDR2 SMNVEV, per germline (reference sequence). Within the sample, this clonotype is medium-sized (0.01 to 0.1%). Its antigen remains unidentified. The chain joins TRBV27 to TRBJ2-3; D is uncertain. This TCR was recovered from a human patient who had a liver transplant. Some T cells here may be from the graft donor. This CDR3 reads CASRGSSTDTQYF. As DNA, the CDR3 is TGTGCCAGCAGAGGGTCCTCCACAGATACGCAGTATTTT.